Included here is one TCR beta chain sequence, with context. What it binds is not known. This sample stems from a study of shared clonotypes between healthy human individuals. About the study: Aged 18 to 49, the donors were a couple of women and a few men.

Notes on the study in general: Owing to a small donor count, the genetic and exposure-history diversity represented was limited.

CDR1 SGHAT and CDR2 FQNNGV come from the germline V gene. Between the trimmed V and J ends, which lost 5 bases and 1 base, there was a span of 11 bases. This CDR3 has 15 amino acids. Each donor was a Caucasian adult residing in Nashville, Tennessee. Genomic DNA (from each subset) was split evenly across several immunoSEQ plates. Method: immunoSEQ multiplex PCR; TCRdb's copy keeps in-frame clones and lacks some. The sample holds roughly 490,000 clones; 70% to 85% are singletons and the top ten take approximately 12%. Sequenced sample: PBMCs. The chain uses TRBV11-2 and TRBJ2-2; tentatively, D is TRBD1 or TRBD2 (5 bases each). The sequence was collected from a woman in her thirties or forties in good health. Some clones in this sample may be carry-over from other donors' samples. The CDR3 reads CASSLRDLNTGELFF. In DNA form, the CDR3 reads TGTGCCAGCAGCCTAAGGGACCTGAACACCGGGGAGCTGTTTTTT. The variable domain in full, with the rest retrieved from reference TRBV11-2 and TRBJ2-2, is EAGVAQSPRYKIIEKRQSVAFWCNPISGHATLYWYQQILGQGPKLLIQFQNNGVVDDSQLPKDRFSAERLKGVDSTLKIQPAKLEDSAVYLCASSLRDLNTGELFFGEGSRLTVL.